This record covers a single TCR beta chain. Its antigen is as yet unknown. One end of the junction fails to match germline, which may point to a read error. Germline V gene lookup returns CDR1 MGHDK and CDR2 SYGVNS. The length of the CDR3 is 15 residues. These data come from a study of cytomegalovirus exposure and HLA in healthy donors. The overall study: Among about 190 million T cells, an earlier analysis found about 100 million unique TCR beta sequences.

The primer mix had 60 Vbeta and 13 Jbeta primers. TCRdb's table, derived via immunoSEQ multiplex PCR, lists solely in-frame clones and lacks some. The sample holds roughly 130,000 clones, roughly 78% seen once. Whole-study results and caveats: V- and J-gene trimming of TCR beta was linked (in a later analysis) to a missense DCLRE1C variant. Specificity of three CMV-associated chains for CMV antigens was verified in vitro.

The chain couples TRBV25-1 to TRBJ1-2; 9 positions agree with TRBD1. Input material: PBMCs. The receptor was isolated from a man aged 25 to 40 in good health and CMV-seronegative. CDR3 loop: CASRPGTGSGYGYPF. The CDR3 DNA follows: TGTGCCAGCAGACCCGGGACAGGGAGCGGCTATGGCTACCCCTTC.